A single sample is the source of the 7 T cell receptor beta chains below, sequenced in a study of blood T cells in healthy people across ages. The use of a sample-barcoded 5' primer and a J-beta primer mix characterized a second PCR of roughly 6 to 11 cycles. TCRdb processed the 5' RACE reads anew with MiXCR; each CDR3 protein has one entry. The table lists 1.5 million to 2 million distinct CDR3 sequences, over 25% of them singletons. Sequencing used blood. The receptors derive from a young woman in good health.

A note on this clonotype: The junction shows a germline mismatch at one end, possibly a read error. The rearrangement links TRBV7-3 to TRBJ2-1; D is possibly TRBD2 (5 bases). The germline gives CDR1 SGHTA, CDR2 FQGTGA. This CDR3 is built from 12 residues. CDR3: CASSLGGNERFF. CDR3 coding DNA: TGTGCCAGCAGCTTAGGAGGCAATGAGCGGTTCTTC.

The chain links TRBV20-1 to TRBJ1-1, with a weak D call TRBD1 (6 bases). The V and J ends lost 3 bases and 4 bases respectively, with 12 bases between them. Germline loops: CDR1 DFQATT, CDR2 SNEGSKA (reference sequence). The CDR3 runs to 13 residues. The CDR3 DNA sequence: TGCAGTGCTAGGGGGCCAGGGGTCACTGAAGCTTTCTTT. It codes for CSARGPGVTEAFF.

A few counts support this clonotype. The chain couples TRBV20-1 to TRBJ2-1; TRBD2 matches 10 bases. V shed 3 bases and J 1 base; nucleotides not matched to a gene: 6. CDR3 length: 16 residues. In germline, CDR1 is DFQATT, CDR2 SNEGSKA (reference sequence). The DNA for the CDR3 is TGCAGTGCTAGTACTAGCGGGATTCGGTCCTACAATGAGCAGTTCTTC. This sequence encodes CSASTSGIRSYNEQFF.

Only a few counts were recorded for this clonotype. A much bigger clone sits one base away, suggesting this may be a read error. The rearrangement uses TRBV29-1 and TRBJ2-1, with D tentatively TRBD1 (5 bases). The CDR3 runs 15 residues. The V and J ends lost 6 bases and 5 bases respectively, with 20 bases between them. Germline CDR1 and CDR2: SQVTM and ANQGSEA. The CDR3 sequence is CSVGLASGSHNEQFF. The CDR3 DNA reads TGCAGCGTGGGGCTCGCGAGTGGTTCCCACAATGAGCAGTTCTTC.

Worth noting for this clonotype: At one boundary the junction diverges from the germline segment, which might be a read error. The chain has TRBV24-1 and TRBJ1-2; D gene unclear. Germline V gives CDR1 KGHDR, CDR2 SFDVKD. The CDR3 contains 13 residues. The CDR3 sequence is CATRDFPHYGYTF. Here the CDR3 DNA reads TGTGCCACCAGGGATTTCCCTCACTATGGCTACACCTTC.

This clonotype was seen only a few times. The rearrangement links TRBV5-1 to TRBJ2-5, with 12 bases aligning to TRBD2. The CDR3 totals 15 residues. Germline values: CDR1 SGHRS, CDR2 YFSETQ. Trimming took 4 bases from V and 4 from J; bases not matched to a gene: 5. This CDR3 is CASSPLAGGAETQYF. The DNA of the CDR3 is TGCGCCAGCAGCCCCCTAGCGGGGGGGGCAGAGACCCAGTACTTC. The entire variable domain, with the rest obtained from reference TRBV5-1 and TRBJ2-5, is as follows: KAGVTQTPRYLIKTRGQQVTLSCSPISGHRSVSWYQQTPGQGLQFLFEYFSETQRNKGNFPGRFSGRQFSNSRSEMNVSTLELGDSALYLCASSPLAGGAETQYFGPGTRLLVL.

J is TRBJ2-5 and V is TRBV5-6; possible D gene TRBD2, 7 bases. V was trimmed by 3 bases and J by 2 bases, leaving 14 bases between them. CDR1 and CDR2 (germline): SGHDT, YYEEEE. This CDR3 region has 15 residues. CDR3 sequence: CASSSGEGGQETQYF. The CDR3 DNA sequence: TGTGCCAGCAGCTCTGGGGAGGGGGGGCAAGAGACCCAGTACTTC. The complete variable domain, with remaining parts taken from reference TRBV5-6 and TRBJ2-5, reads DAGVTQSPTHLIKTRGQQVTLRCSPKSGHDTVSWYQQALGQGPQFIFQYYEEEERQRGNFPDRFSGHQFPNYSSELNVNALLLGDSALYLCASSSGEGGQETQYFGPGTRLLVL.